The clone carrying this T cell receptor (beta chain) came up a few times. The entry originates in a study of blood T cell repertoires in COVID-19. Study information: Acute and convalescent COVID-19 samples came from the United States, Italy and Spain. PBMCs, B-cell-depleted T cells, or T cells were the source of the cDNA or gDNA that made up the material.

The CDR3 is 14 amino acids. The ends were cut back, 3 bases at V and 4 bases at J, with 12 bases in the middle. Per germline, CDR1 LNHDA and CDR2 SQIVND (reference sequence). Per the authors' pipeline: How many nucleated cells were present was estimated from reference gene primer amplification. TCRdb's table, derived via immunoSEQ multiplex PCR, lists solely in-frame clones and lacks some. Clone size and the V and J calls come from that table; the DNA yielded D and trimming. The sample shows about 260,000 clones, 75% to 90% of them seen only once. The receptor comes from a middle-aged woman with acute or convalescent COVID-19. What was sequenced was peripheral blood. The chain employs TRBV19 and TRBJ1-2, with TRBD1 as a possible D gene (6 bases). The chain's CDR3 is CASSMARGSYGYTF. The CDR3 DNA reads as TGTGCCAGTAGTATGGCCAGGGGAAGCTATGGCTACACCTTC.